This T cell receptor (beta chain) was sequenced for a study of tissue T cells after allogeneic stem cell transplantation (dated 2022 in TCRdb). With respect to the entire study: The study profiled TCR beta repertoires in many tissues obtained from research autopsies of patients with and without GVHD, and also in mouse models of GVHD. The human arm was a prospective observational study without blinding or randomization. General conclusions and limits of the study: In both patients and mice, T cells from blood and spleen picked up only a limited part of the TCR repertoire that was detected in tissues. Which tissue TCRs were alloreactive or antigen-specific was not determined in the study, and some of the clones might have been host cells that persisted. Sampling depth was acknowledged as a limitation, and the patient cohort was both small and clinically heterogeneous. Not many T cell clones showed up in more than one patient, yet clustering based on motifs uncovered repertoire signatures that were shared across patients in a tissue-specific way. Within patients, how anatomically similar tissues were was a major factor shaping TCR repertoire composition, regardless of disease or transplant status.

Receptors were amplified or captured by the immunoSEQ multiplex PCR assay. TCRbeta CDR3 sequencing was done by Adaptive Biotechnologies at survey depth, reporting CDR3 sequences, V/J genes, productive frequency and template counts. TCR beta CDR3 regions were amplified from genomic DNA rather than RNA. For the original study's pipeline: Jensen-Shannon divergence was used to quantify pairwise repertoire overlap between tissues, with a value of 1 meaning complete divergence and a value of 0 meaning identical repertoires. Tissues were grouped by single-linkage agglomerative hierarchical clustering of pairwise JSD values, and the clustering results were shown as dendrograms. All patient samples were analyzed with GLIPH2 using simulation_depth 1000, kmer_min_depth 3 and cdr3_length_cutoff 8, and only groups containing more than two unique CDR3s were kept. A standardized tissue-overlap score extrapolated Jaccard GLIPH-group overlap across patients to a standard repertoire size of 1000 clones. Associations of diversity with clinical or experimental variables used linear mixed-effect models with tissue fixed effects and individual random effects. This is the immuneACCESS table as TCRdb keeps it, with only in-frame sequences that have V and J called. A part of the clones is gone; compared with another copy, unresolved V genes explain less than half, and the rest is unexplained. V, J and clone size are taken as reported in that table, and D and trimming were inferred from the DNA itself. Across this sample there are roughly 4,200 clones, with roughly half seen only once. Roughly 40% of the sample is held by the ten biggest clonotypes.

A remark on this clone: Its target antigen remains unknown. For this receptor, the gene names and germline sequences are taken from the mouse. The CDR3 end falls 1 residue outside the read, so it is completed with the germline J gene.

Read against the paper, the sample's time point label means: mouse harvest day 14 after allogeneic transplant. Mouse grafts consisting of 10^7 T-cell-depleted bone marrow cells combined with 10^6 splenic CD5+ T cells were administered by tail vein injection. A major MHC-mismatch B6 (H2b) into BALB/c (H2d) model was used to model mouse GVHD, and tissues were profiled at day 7 or 14. On day 7 or 14 post-transplant, mouse tissues and retro-orbital blood were harvested with separate sterile tools for each animal, and livers were flushed beforehand. Before genomic DNA isolation with the DNeasy Blood & Tissue Kit, mouse tissues were minced using razor blades in buffered saline. V loses 7 bases of germline sequence and J loses 0 bases, and the interval between the two ends is 11 bases. The germline V gene (reference sequence) supplies CDR1 KGHPV and CDR2 FQNQEV. Including the terminal cysteine and phenylalanine, the CDR3 comprises 14 residues. Sequencing covers 39 bases of the CDR3, shown here with the frame starting at base 1.

The clonotype comes from a female BALB/c mouse given C57BL/6 T cells with graft-versus-host disease after an allogeneic hematopoietic cell transplant. The source material was lymph node tissue. The sequence joins TRBV26 to TRBJ2-3; the D gene is perhaps TRBD2, from 7 matching bases. The CDR3: CASTGGPSAETLYF. The covered CDR3 bases are TGTGCCAGCACGGGGGGCCCTAGTGCAGAAACGCTGTAT.